This T cell receptor (beta chain) was captured by sequencing in a study of T cell changes during pregnancy in multiple sclerosis. This CDR3 region has 13 residues. Trimming took off 6 bases at V and 1 base at J, with 7 bases between the two ends. CDR1 SNHLY and CDR2 FYNNEI come from the germline V gene. Some clones are missing from TCRdb's copy, which holds only in-frame ones; the method was immunoSEQ multiplex PCR. The sample holds approximately 32,000 clones, roughly 89% seen once. This material consisted of CD8+ T cells from peripheral blood mononuclear cells, taken in the first trimester of pregnancy. The receptor was derived from a female donor with multiple sclerosis, enrolled in a pregnancy study. The genes are TRBV2 and TRBJ1-3; D uncertain. Written as DNA, the CDR3 is TGTGCCAGCAGGGGAGGGTCTGGAAACACCATATATTTT. It yields the protein CASRGGSGNTIYF.